The 25 T cell receptor beta chains given below trace back to one sample, sequenced in a study of T cell repertoires in cytomegalovirus infection. From the reads, TCRdb called clonotypes with MiXCR, one entry per CDR3 protein. The sample has around 540,000 distinct CDR3 sequences; 30% to 40% are singletons. These receptors have no identified antigens. The material was cultured PBMCs, obtained from culture after CMV antigen stimulation. The receptors were sampled from a human donor in good health (CMV status not recorded). Some clones in this sample may be carry-over from other donors' samples.

This chain uses TRBV28 with TRBJ2-7; 9 positions agree with TRBD1. The germline gives CDR1 MDHEN, CDR2 SYDVKM. The CDR3 length is 15 residues. The ends lost 6 bases at V and 1 base at J; junction bases unmatched: 7. The CDR3 spells CASSRTGTGSYEQYV. DNA for the CDR3: TGTGCCAGCAGCCGGACCGGGACAGGGTCCTACGAGCAGTACGTC.

This clonotype was recorded many times. The chain uses TRBV7-8 and TRBJ1-2; TRBD1 matches at 8 bases. Germline loops: CDR1 SGHVS, CDR2 FQNEAQ. Trimming removed 5 bases from V and 4 bases from J; junction bases left unmatched: 6. This CDR3 has 14 amino acids. The CDR3 DNA is TGTGCCAGCAGCCCACGGGACAGGTTCTATGGCTACACCTTC. Its translation: CASSPRDRFYGYTF.

This clonotype occurred many times. The chain couples TRBV7-2 to TRBJ2-1, with D unclear. Trimming pared 5 bases from V and 2 bases from J, leaving 4 bases between. The V gene's germline CDR1 is SGHTA and CDR2 FQGNSA. This CDR3 region has 12 residues. The CDR3 DNA is TGTGCCAGCAGCCCCGCCTACAATGAGCAGTTCTTC. It encodes CASSPAYNEQFF. Filled out from reference TRBV7-2 and TRBJ2-1, the complete variable domain reads GAGVSQSPSNKVTEKGKDVELRCDPISGHTALYWYRQSLGQGLEFLIYFQGNSAPDKSGLPSDRFSAERTGGSVSTLTIQRTQQEDSAVYLCASSPAYNEQFFGPGTRLTVL.

Concerning this clonotype: A much larger clonotype is one base distant, so this may be a read error. The genes are TRBV11-2 and TRBJ2-5; no clear D. Trimming pared 8 bases from V and 2 bases from J, leaving 15 bases between. There are 14 residues in the CDR3. CDR1 and CDR2 (germline): SGHAT, FQNNGV. CDR3 coding DNA: TGTGCCAGCGGCCCTCACAGAACGCAAGAGACCCAGTACTTC. Its protein product is CASGPHRTQETQYF.

This clonotype was observed at least ten times. The gene calls are TRBV20-1 and TRBJ2-4; D is perhaps TRBD2 (5 bases). The V end lost 6 bases, the J end lost 7 bases, and 22 bases lay between the germline ends. Looked up from germline, CDR1 is DFQATT and CDR2 is SNEGSKA (reference sequence). The CDR3 runs to 15 residues. CDR3 nucleotide sequence: TGCAGTGCCAACCCCTCGGAGCGGCTGGGGAACATTCAGTACTTC. Its translation: CSANPSERLGNIQYF.

This chain connects TRBV6-6 to TRBJ2-7; D unclear. The CDR3 is 14 residues long. Germline V CDR1 and CDR2: MNHNY, SVGAGI (reference sequence). The V gene lost 6 bases and the J gene lost 2 bases, with 14 bases spanning the gap. CDR3 loop: CASRSYRDPYEQYV. The CDR3 DNA follows: TGTGCCAGCAGATCCTACCGAGACCCCTACGAGCAGTACGTC.

This CDR3 reads CASSIDRRTYNEQFF. CDR3 nucleotides: TGTGCCAGTAGTATAGATCGACGGACCTACAATGAGCAGTTCTTC. V is TRBV19 and J is TRBJ2-1; D is undetermined. Germline V gives CDR1 LNHDA, CDR2 SQIVND (reference sequence). Deletions cut 0 bases from V and 2 bases from J, with 8 bases between. This CDR3 comprises 15 residues.

The chain carries TRBV20-1 and TRBJ2-1; 10 bases are shared with TRBD2. Trimming took 7 bases from V and 7 from J; bases not matched to a gene: 16. CDR1 DFQATT and CDR2 SNEGSKA come from the germline V gene (reference sequence). The CDR3 contains 16 residues. The chain's CDR3 is CSVGASGSIGGNEQFF. The CDR3 DNA follows: TGCAGTGTAGGGGCTAGCGGGAGCATTGGGGGGAATGAGCAGTTCTTC.

This clonotype turned up a few times. The rearrangement joins TRBV6-2 or TRBV6-3 to TRBJ2-1; D call uncertain. The CDR3 sequence is 15 residues long. CDR1 is MNHEY, CDR2 SVGEGT, per germline. V was clipped by 4 bases and J by 6 bases, with 16 bases between them. For the CDR3, the DNA is TGTGCCAGCAGTTCCCCTGATAAAGGAAGCAATGAGCAGTTCTTC. Residues: CASSSPDKGSNEQFF.

In this sample, this clonotype turned up a few times. This chain uses TRBV5-4 with TRBJ2-7; D gene uncertain. The CDR3 spans 13 residues. CDR1 is SGHNT, CDR2 YYREEE, per germline (reference sequence). Deletions cut 4 bases from V and 6 bases from J, with 14 bases between. DNA for the CDR3: TGTGCCAGCAGCACGGGCCTCCTCGGCGAGCAGTACTTC. Protein sequence: CASSTGLLGEQYF.

V and J are TRBV28 and TRBJ2-3; TRBD1 matches 8 bases. The V gene end was trimmed by 4 bases and the J gene end by 5 bases; junction bases not matched to a gene: 5. This CDR3 region has 14 residues. Germline CDR1 and CDR2: MDHEN and SYDVKM. The CDR3 DNA sequence: TGTGCCAGCAGTTCGGACAGGGTGAGAGATACGCAGTATTTT. Protein product: CASSSDRVRDTQYF.

The genes are TRBV12-3 or TRBV12-4 and TRBJ2-1, with 11 bases aligning to TRBD2. The CDR3 is made up of 16 amino acids. Losses at the gene ends were 3 bases for V and 8 bases for J; bases not matched to a gene: 9. CDR3 in amino acids: CASSFLAGGTMDEQFF. The DNA for the CDR3 is TGTGCCAGCAGTTTCCTAGCGGGAGGAACAATGGATGAGCAGTTCTTC.

The V and J genes are TRBV7-3 and TRBJ2-3, with 8 bases aligning to TRBD2. Germline CDR1 reads SGHTA; CDR2 reads FQGTGA. V was pared by 5 bases and J by 5 bases, with 12 bases of the junction left unmatched. The CDR3 is made up of 16 amino acids. CDR3 nucleotide sequence: TGTGCCAGCAGCCCGCATAGCGGGACCCCGGGAGATACGCAGTATTTT. Protein: CASSPHSGTPGDTQYF.

V and J are TRBV11-3 and TRBJ1-1, with D hard to call. V was shortened by 2 bases and J by 1 base, with 14 bases between the two germline ends. CDR1 is SGHNT, CDR2 YENEEA, per germline. CDR3 length equals 16 residues. The CDR3 reads CASSLSRASPNTEAFF. The CDR3 region has the DNA TGTGCCAGCAGCTTAAGTCGGGCCAGCCCGAACACTGAAGCTTTCTTT.

This clonotype was recorded a few times. This chain links TRBV5-4 with TRBJ2-5, with TRBD2 matching over 9 bases. V lost 4 bases and J lost 3; bases outside the gene matches: 4. Germline V gene data show CDR1 as SGHNT and CDR2 as YYREEE (reference sequence). This CDR3 contains 14 residues. The CDR3 here is CASSPSGTEETQYF. The CDR3 coding sequence is TGTGCCAGCAGCCCTAGCGGGACTGAAGAGACCCAGTACTTC.

The CDR3 region is CASSLVIAQETQYF. CDR3 nucleotide sequence: TGTGCCAGCAGCTTGGTGATCGCTCAAGAGACCCAGTACTTC. The rearrangement joins TRBV5-4 to TRBJ2-5; D call uncertain. The CDR3 contains 14 residues. The germline V gene has CDR1 SGHNT and CDR2 YYREEE (reference sequence). V was shortened by 0 bases and J by 2 bases, with 8 bases between the two germline ends.

This sequence joins TRBV27 and TRBJ1-5; TRBD1 is a possible D gene (6 bases). V was shortened by 7 bases and J by 2 bases, with 15 bases between the two germline ends. The CDR3 has 15 residues. Germline V gene lookup returns CDR1 MNHEY and CDR2 SMNVEV (reference sequence). CDR3 amino acids: CASTSRGYGNQPQHF. CDR3 nucleotides: TGTGCCAGCACCTCGAGGGGGTATGGCAATCAGCCCCAGCATTTT.

This chain links TRBV10-1 with TRBJ1-1; D ambiguous. The V gene's germline CDR1 is WNHNN and CDR2 SYGVQD (reference sequence). Trimming removed 4 bases at V and 5 bases at J, with 17 bases between. The CDR3 totals 15 residues. The CDR3 loop reads CASSVNQVMGTEAFF. CDR3 nucleotides: TGCGCCAGCAGTGTTAATCAGGTTATGGGGACTGAAGCTTTCTTT.

V and J are TRBV19 and TRBJ2-5; D call uncertain. Trimming removed 1 base from V and 2 bases from J, with 8 bases in between. CDR1 is LNHDA, CDR2 SQIVND, per germline (reference sequence). The CDR3 contains 14 residues. The CDR3 spells CASSIGRIQETQYF. The CDR3 DNA reads as TGTGCCAGTAGTATAGGACGGATTCAAGAGACCCAGTACTTC.

The table lists this clonotype with a few counts. CDR3 sequence (DNA): TGTGCCAGCAGTGCCGGGACAGCAGATACGCAGTATTTT. The encoded protein is CASSAGTADTQYF. The chain uses TRBV11-2 and TRBJ2-3; TRBD1 aligns across 7 bases. V trimming: 6 bases; J trimming: 4 bases; junction bases outside the gene matches: 4. Germline V gene sequence: CDR1 SGHAT, CDR2 FQNNGV. This CDR3 has 13 amino acids.

This rearrangement joins TRBV20-1 to TRBJ2-2; D is possibly TRBD2 (6 bases). Germline V CDR1 and CDR2: DFQATT, SNEGSKA (reference sequence). V dropped 3 bases and J dropped 7 bases, with 15 bases sitting between them. The CDR3 runs to 14 residues. This CDR3 reads CSARLAGNDGELFF. For the CDR3, the DNA is TGCAGTGCTAGGCTTGCGGGAAATGACGGGGAGCTGTTTTTT.

The chain joins TRBV7-8 to TRBJ1-2, with 8 bases identical to TRBD1. V dropped 5 bases and J dropped 7; count of bases not matched to a gene: 6. Germline CDR1 and CDR2: SGHVS and FQNEAQ. The CDR3 has 13 amino acids. Here the CDR3 DNA reads TGTGCCAGCAGCAAGGACAGGGACGCTGGCTACACCTTC. It translates to CASSKDRDAGYTF.

This clonotype was counted between two and nine times. The chain is built from TRBV5-4 and TRBJ1-4, with 10 bases lining up with TRBD1. The CDR3 has 17 residues. V was pared by 2 bases and J by 3 bases, with 7 bases of the junction left unmatched. The germline V gene has CDR1 SGHNT and CDR2 YYREEE (reference sequence). CDR3 bases: TGTGCCAGCAGCTTTTCTGGGACAGGGGCCTCTAATGAAAAACTGTTTTTT. Protein product: CASSFSGTGASNEKLFF.

In this sample, this clonotype turned up many times. The chain couples TRBV7-2 to TRBJ2-7; TRBD2 agrees at 13 bases. V lost 2 bases and J lost 1; bases outside the gene matches: 17. The V gene's germline CDR1 is SGHTA and CDR2 FQGNSA. The length of the CDR3 is 21 residues. CDR3 sequence (DNA): TGTGCCAGCAGCTTATGGTTTCCCGGGACTAGCGGGGACCGCAGATCCTACGAGCAGTACTTC. Protein product: CASSLWFPGTSGDRRSYEQYF.

This clonotype was detected only a few times. This chain uses TRBV19 with TRBJ1-4; D not resolved. Germline CDR1 is LNHDA and CDR2 is SQIVND (reference sequence). The CDR3 covers 15 residues. V gave up 6 bases and J gave up 5 bases, with 16 bases separating them. CDR3 sequence: CASSPMAAGNEKLFF. The CDR3 coding sequence is TGTGCCAGTAGCCCCATGGCGGCGGGAAATGAAAAACTGTTTTTT.